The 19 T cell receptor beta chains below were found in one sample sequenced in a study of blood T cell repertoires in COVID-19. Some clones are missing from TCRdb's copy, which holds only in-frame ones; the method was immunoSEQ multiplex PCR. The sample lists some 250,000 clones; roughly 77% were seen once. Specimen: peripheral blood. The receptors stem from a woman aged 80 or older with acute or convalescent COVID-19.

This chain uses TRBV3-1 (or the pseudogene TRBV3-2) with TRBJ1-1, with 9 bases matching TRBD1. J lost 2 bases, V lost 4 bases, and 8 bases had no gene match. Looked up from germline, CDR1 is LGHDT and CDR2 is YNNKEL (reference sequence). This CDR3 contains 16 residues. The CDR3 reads CASSRDPGQGNTEAFF. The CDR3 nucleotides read TGTGCCAGCAGCCGCGATCCGGGACAGGGTAACACTGAAGCTTTCTTT.

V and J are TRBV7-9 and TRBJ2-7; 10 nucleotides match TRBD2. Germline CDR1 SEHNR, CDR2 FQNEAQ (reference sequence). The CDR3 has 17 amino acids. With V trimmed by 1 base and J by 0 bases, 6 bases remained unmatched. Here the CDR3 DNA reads TGTGCCAGCAGCTTAGGAGTACTAGCGGGGATCTCCTACGAGCAGTACTTC. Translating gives CASSLGVLAGISYEQYF.

The CDR3 nucleotides read TGTGCCAGTGGGAGGTTCCAAGAGACCCAGTACTTC. Translated, it gives CASGRFQETQYF. The chain employs TRBV21-1 and TRBJ2-5; the DNA was not used to check the table's D call, TRBD2. TRBV21-1 is an annotated pseudogene. The CDR3 is made up of 12 amino acids.

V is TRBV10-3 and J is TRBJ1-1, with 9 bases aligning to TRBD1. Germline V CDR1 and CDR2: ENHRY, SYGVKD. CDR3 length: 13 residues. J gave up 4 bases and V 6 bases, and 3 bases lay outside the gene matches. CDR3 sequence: CAIRTGGPTEAFF. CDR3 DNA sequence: TGTGCCATCAGAACAGGGGGCCCCACTGAAGCTTTCTTT.

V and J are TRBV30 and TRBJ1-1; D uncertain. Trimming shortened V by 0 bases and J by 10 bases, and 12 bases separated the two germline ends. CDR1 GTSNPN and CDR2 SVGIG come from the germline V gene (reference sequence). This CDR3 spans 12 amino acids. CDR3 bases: TGTGCCTGGAGTGTACAAGAGGGAGCAGCTTTCTTT. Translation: CAWSVQEGAAFF.

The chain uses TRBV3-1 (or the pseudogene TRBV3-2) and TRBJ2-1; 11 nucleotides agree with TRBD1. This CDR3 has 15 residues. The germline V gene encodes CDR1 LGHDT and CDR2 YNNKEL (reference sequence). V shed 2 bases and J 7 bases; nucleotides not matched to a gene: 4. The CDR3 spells CASSQWGTGGNEQFF. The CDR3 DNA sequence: TGTGCCAGCAGCCAATGGGGGACAGGGGGGAATGAGCAGTTCTTC.

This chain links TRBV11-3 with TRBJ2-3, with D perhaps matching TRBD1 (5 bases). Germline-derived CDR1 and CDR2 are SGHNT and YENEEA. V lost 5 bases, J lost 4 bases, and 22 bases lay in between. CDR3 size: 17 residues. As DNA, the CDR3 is TGTGCCAGCAGCCAGTGGCGGTCAGGGCCCTCGGCAGATACGCAGTATTTT. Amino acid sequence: CASSQWRSGPSADTQYF.

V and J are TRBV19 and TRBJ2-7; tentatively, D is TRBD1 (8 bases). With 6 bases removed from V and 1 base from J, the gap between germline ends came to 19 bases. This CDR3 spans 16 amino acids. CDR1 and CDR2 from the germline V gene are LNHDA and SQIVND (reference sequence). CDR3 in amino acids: CASRARYRGGSYEQYF. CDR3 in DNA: TGTGCCAGTAGAGCCCGTTACAGGGGGGGTTCCTACGAGCAGTACTTC.

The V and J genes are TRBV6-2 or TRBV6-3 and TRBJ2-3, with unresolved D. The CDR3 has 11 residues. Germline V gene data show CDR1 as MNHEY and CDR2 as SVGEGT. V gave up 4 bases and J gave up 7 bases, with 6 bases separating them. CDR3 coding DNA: TGTGCCAGCAGTTTCCTCCATACGCAGTATTTT. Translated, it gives CASSFLHTQYF.

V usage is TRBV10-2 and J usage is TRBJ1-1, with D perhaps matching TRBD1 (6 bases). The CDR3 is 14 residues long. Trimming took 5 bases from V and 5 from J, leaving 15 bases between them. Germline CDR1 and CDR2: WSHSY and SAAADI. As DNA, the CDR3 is TGCGCCAGCAGTACCACAGGGATCGAGACTGAAGCTTTCTTT. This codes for CASSTTGIETEAFF.

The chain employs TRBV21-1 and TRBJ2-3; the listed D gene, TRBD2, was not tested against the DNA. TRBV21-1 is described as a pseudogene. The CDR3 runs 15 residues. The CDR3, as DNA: TGTGCCAGCAGCAAATGGCGGGGGCGGACAGATACGCAGTATTTT. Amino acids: CASSKWRGRTDTQYF.

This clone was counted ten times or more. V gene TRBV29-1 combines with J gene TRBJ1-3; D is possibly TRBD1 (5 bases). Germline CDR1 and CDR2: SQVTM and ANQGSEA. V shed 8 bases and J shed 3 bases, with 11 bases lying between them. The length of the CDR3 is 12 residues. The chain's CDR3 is CSFRGSGNTIYF. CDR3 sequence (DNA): TGCAGCTTTAGGGGAAGTGGAAACACCATATATTTT.

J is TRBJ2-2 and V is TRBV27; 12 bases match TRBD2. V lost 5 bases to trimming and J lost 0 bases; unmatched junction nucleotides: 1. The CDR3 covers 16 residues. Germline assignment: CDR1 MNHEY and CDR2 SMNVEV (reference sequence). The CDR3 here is CASSPSGRANTGELFF. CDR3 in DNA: TGTGCCAGCAGTCCTAGCGGGAGGGCGAACACCGGGGAGCTGTTTTTT.

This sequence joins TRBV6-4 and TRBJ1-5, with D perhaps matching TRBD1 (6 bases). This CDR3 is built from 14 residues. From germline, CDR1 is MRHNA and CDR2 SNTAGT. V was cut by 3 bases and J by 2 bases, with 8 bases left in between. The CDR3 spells CASSDGGGNQPQHF. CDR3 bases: TGTGCCAGCAGTGATGGGGGCGGCAATCAGCCCCAGCATTTT.

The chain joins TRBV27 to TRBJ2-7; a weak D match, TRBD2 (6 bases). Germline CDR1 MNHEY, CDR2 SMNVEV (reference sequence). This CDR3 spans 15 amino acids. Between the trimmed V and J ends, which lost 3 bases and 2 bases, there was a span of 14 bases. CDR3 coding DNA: TGTGCCAGCAGTTTGACCGGGACTGTTACCTACGAGCAGTACTTC. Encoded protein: CASSLTGTVTYEQYF.

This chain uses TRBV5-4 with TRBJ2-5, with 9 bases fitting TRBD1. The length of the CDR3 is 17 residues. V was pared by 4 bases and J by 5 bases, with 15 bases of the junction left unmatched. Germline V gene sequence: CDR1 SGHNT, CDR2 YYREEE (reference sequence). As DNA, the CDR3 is TGTGCCAGCAGCCCGCTACGCCTGGGACAGGGCCGGGAGACCCAGTACTTC. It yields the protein CASSPLRLGQGRETQYF.

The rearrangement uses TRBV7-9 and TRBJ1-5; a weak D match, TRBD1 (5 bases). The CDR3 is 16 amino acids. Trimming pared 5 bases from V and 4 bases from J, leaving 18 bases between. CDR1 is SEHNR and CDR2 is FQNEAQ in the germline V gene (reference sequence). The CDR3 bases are TGTGCCAGCAGCACCACGGGTACAGGAGGGAATCAGCCCCAGCATTTT. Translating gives CASSTTGTGGNQPQHF.

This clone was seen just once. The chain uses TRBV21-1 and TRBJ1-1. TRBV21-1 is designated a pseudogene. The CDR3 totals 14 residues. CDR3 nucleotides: TGTGCCAGCAGCAAAACCGAGGAGAACACTGAAGCTTTCTTT. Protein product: CASSKTEENTEAFF.

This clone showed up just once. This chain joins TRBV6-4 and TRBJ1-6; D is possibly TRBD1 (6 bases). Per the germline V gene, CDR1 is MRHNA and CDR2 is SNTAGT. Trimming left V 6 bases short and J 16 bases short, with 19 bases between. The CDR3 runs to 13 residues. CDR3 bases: TGTGCCAGCAGCGGAGAGGGAACAGGGATTCTCCACTTT. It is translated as CASSGEGTGILHF.